One sample yielded the 30 T cell receptor beta chains listed below, sequenced in a study of identical twins. TCRdb re-called the 5' RACE reads through MiXCR, storing one row per CDR3 protein. This sample carries 450,000 to 650,000 distinct CDR3 sequences, roughly 15% of them seen once, and the ten largest clones take nearly 0.45%. In addition, the sample was reused for a study of yellow fever vaccine responses in identical twins.

The sample comprised CD4+ T cells sorted from blood. Every receptor here comes from a woman aged 18-29 years in good health.

This clonotype was seen a few times. The CDR3 DNA is TGTGCCAGCAGGCCCCAGGGGGCGCTTGGCTACACCTTC. Translated, it gives CASRPQGALGYTF. The chain carries TRBV12-3 or TRBV12-4 and TRBJ1-2; 8 bases map to TRBD1. This CDR3 comprises 13 residues. The V gene end was trimmed by 6 bases and the J gene end by 7 bases; junction bases not matched to a gene: 7.

This clonotype was observed a few times. The CDR3 loop is CASSLWDRTNEKLFF. In DNA, the CDR3 is TGTGCCAGCAGCTTGTGGGACAGGACTAATGAAAAACTGTTTTTT. The chain is built from TRBV5-6 and TRBJ1-4, with 8 bases identical to TRBD1. The CDR3 has 15 residues. Trimming cost V 1 base and J 2 bases; bases outside gene matches: 1. Germline loops: CDR1 SGHDT, CDR2 YYEEEE.

A few counts support this clonotype. This chain joins TRBV24-1 and TRBJ2-5, with D tentatively TRBD1 (6 bases). Germline values: CDR1 KGHDR, CDR2 SFDVKD. The CDR3 totals 14 residues. Trimming took off 3 bases at V and 5 bases at J, with 12 bases between the two ends. CDR3 residues: CATSDNGGRETQYF. For the CDR3, the DNA is TGTGCCACCAGTGATAATGGGGGCCGGGAGACCCAGTACTTC.

This clonotype occurred many times. This rearrangement joins TRBV5-1 to TRBJ2-7, with D possibly TRBD1 on 6 matching bases. Trimming shortened V by 2 bases and J by 3 bases, and 15 bases separated the two germline ends. Germline V gene data show CDR1 as SGHRS and CDR2 as YFSETQ. The CDR3 covers 15 residues. CDR3 bases: TGCGCCAGCAGCTTCGGCAGGGGCGAGCTCTACGAGCAGTACGTC. As protein: CASSFGRGELYEQYV.

The V gene is TRBV5-1, the J gene TRBJ2-1; the match to TRBD2 covers 10 bases. The germline V gene has CDR1 SGHRS and CDR2 YFSETQ. The ends lost 0 bases at V and 0 bases at J; junction bases unmatched: 9. The CDR3 sequence is 19 residues long. The CDR3 spells CASSLDGLAATISYNEQFF. CDR3 in DNA: TGCGCCAGCAGCTTGGACGGACTAGCGGCAACAATCTCCTACAATGAGCAGTTCTTC.

In its sample, this clonotype was seen a few times. V usage is TRBV2 and J usage is TRBJ1-4; maybe TRBD1 (6 bases). The CDR3 covers 13 residues. V dropped 11 bases and J dropped 1 base, with 11 bases sitting between them. CDR1 is SNHLY and CDR2 is FYNNEI in the germline V gene. As DNA, the CDR3 is TGTGCCGGCGGACAGATAACTAATGAAAAACTGTTTTTT. Translation gives CAGGQITNEKLFF. Based on the CDR3 plus reference TRBV2 and TRBJ1-4, the full variable domain is EPEVTQTPSHQVTQMGQEVILRCVPISNHLYFYWYRQILGQKVEFLVSFYNNEISEKSEIFDDQFSVERPDGSNFTLKIRSTKLEDSAMYFCAGGQITNEKLFFGSGTQLSVL.

This clonotype was observed many times. The rearrangement uses TRBV7-9 and TRBJ2-4, with TRBD1 matching over 7 bases. The CDR3 contains 16 residues. J was trimmed by 3 bases and V by 1 base; bases with no gene match: 6. The V gene's germline CDR1 is SEHNR and CDR2 FQNEAQ (reference sequence). Here the CDR3 reads CASSLGPTGSKNIQYF. The CDR3, as DNA: TGTGCCAGCAGCTTAGGTCCGACAGGGAGCAAAAACATTCAGTACTTC. The full variable domain, completed using reference TRBV7-9 and TRBJ2-4, is DTGVSQNPRHKITKRGQNVTFRCDPISEHNRLYWYRQTLGQGPEFLTYFQNEAQLEKSRLLSDRFSAERPKGSFSTLEIQRTEQGDSAMYLCASSLGPTGSKNIQYFGAGTRLSVL.

Of note for this clonotype: Relative to the germline gene, one junction end is altered; a read error may explain this. The genes are TRBV12-3 or TRBV12-4 and TRBJ2-3; 9 bases align to TRBD2. This CDR3 is built from 16 residues. The CDR3 protein is CASSPARGTSTDTKYF. In DNA, the CDR3 is TGTGCCAGCAGTCCCGCCCGGGGGACTAGCACAGATACGAAGTATTTT.

As DNA, the CDR3 is TGTGCCAGCAGCACCCCCCCTGACAGGGCTGAAGCTTTCTTT. This translates into CASSTPPDRAEAFF. V gene TRBV7-9 combines with J gene TRBJ1-1; 7 nucleotides match TRBD1. The germline V gene encodes CDR1 SEHNR and CDR2 FQNEAQ (reference sequence). This CDR3 is 14 amino acids long. Germline trimming cut 5 bases from V and 6 bases from J; bases unmatched to any gene: 9.

The chain carries TRBV7-9 and TRBJ2-3, with D perhaps TRBD2 (5 bases). Germline loops: CDR1 SEHNR, CDR2 FQNEAQ (reference sequence). The CDR3 runs to 13 residues. The ends were cut back, 5 bases at V and 5 bases at J, with 11 bases in the middle. This chain's CDR3 is CASSTFRGDTQYF. The CDR3 DNA sequence: TGTGCCAGCAGCACTTTCCGGGGAGATACGCAGTATTTT.

The genes are TRBV29-1 and TRBJ2-4; no clear D gene. V lost 4 bases, J lost 0 bases, and 4 bases lay in between. Per germline, CDR1 SQVTM and CDR2 ANQGSEA. The CDR3 loop spans 12 amino acids. This CDR3 is CSVVEAKNIQYF. As DNA, the CDR3 is TGCAGCGTTGTCGAAGCCAAAAACATTCAGTACTTC.

This sequence joins TRBV4-1 and TRBJ2-3; 14 bases line up with TRBD2. V shed 0 bases and J 4 bases; nucleotides not matched to a gene: 6. The CDR3 covers 18 residues. CDR1 and CDR2 from the germline V gene are MGHRA and YSYEKL. CDR3 nucleotides: TGCGCCAGCAGCCAAGATCGGACTAGCGGGGGGCGGGCAGATACGCAGTATTTT. Translated: CASSQDRTSGGRADTQYF.

This clonotype turned up a few times. The genes are TRBV12-3 or TRBV12-4 and TRBJ2-1; 10 nucleotides agree with TRBD1. The CDR3 extends over 15 amino acids. The V gene end was trimmed by 6 bases and the J gene end by 7 bases; junction bases not matched to a gene: 9. The CDR3 protein is CASSLQGQGVNEQFF. DNA of the CDR3: TGTGCCAGCAGCCTTCAAGGACAGGGGGTGAATGAGCAGTTCTTC.

This clonotype was recorded at least ten times. The rearrangement uses TRBV12-3 or TRBV12-4 and TRBJ2-5; 8 bases are shared with TRBD1. The CDR3 is made up of 15 amino acids. The V segment lost 5 bases and the J segment 1 base; nucleotides outside the gene matches: 6. In DNA form, the CDR3 reads TGTGCCAGCAGTCCCCCCGGGACAGGCCAAGAGACCCAGTACTTC. It encodes CASSPPGTGQETQYF.

The chain is built from TRBV12-3 or TRBV12-4 and TRBJ1-1, with D unresolved. V was trimmed by 3 bases and J by 6 bases, leaving 8 bases between them. The CDR3 contains 12 residues. The chain's CDR3 is CASSFGLAEAFF. The CDR3 nucleotides are TGTGCCAGCAGTTTTGGGTTGGCTGAAGCTTTCTTT.

The chain has TRBV6-1 and TRBJ1-5; 9 bases fit TRBD1. CDR3 length: 15 residues. The J segment lost 7 bases and the V segment lost 6 bases, leaving 10 bases of the junction unmatched. Germline assignment: CDR1 MNHNS and CDR2 SASEGT. CDR3 DNA: TGTGCCAGCAGATCCGGGACAGGGTTCGGACAGCCCCAGCATTTT. Translating gives CASRSGTGFGQPQHF.

This clonotype showed up just a few times. This sequence joins TRBV7-8 and TRBJ1-1, with 7 nucleotides matching TRBD1. The J segment lost 5 bases and the V segment lost 5 bases, leaving 11 bases of the junction unmatched. CDR3 length: 15 residues. The germline CDR1 and CDR2 sequences are SGHVS and FQNEAQ. Written as DNA, the CDR3 is TGTGCCAGCAGCCCACGGACAGGAGTCTTAACTGAAGCTTTCTTT. It codes for CASSPRTGVLTEAFF.

The J gene is TRBJ2-2, the V gene TRBV7-2; unclear D gene. Germline CDR1 reads SGHTA; CDR2 reads FQGNSA. The CDR3 runs 12 residues. Trimming took off 5 bases at V and 9 bases at J, with 10 bases between the two ends. DNA of the CDR3: TGTGCCAGCAGCCGCCTAAATAGGGAGCTGTTTTTT. Encoded protein: CASSRLNRELFF.

A few counts support this clonotype. V and J are TRBV5-1 and TRBJ2-7; D unresolved. Between the trimmed V and J ends, which lost 4 bases and 7 bases, there was a span of 9 bases. Germline V gives CDR1 SGHRS, CDR2 YFSETQ. This CDR3 has 11 amino acids. CDR3 amino acids: CASSRPSEQYV. CDR3 nucleotide sequence: TGCGCCAGCAGCCGCCCTAGTGAGCAGTACGTC.

This clonotype was detected only a few times. The chain is built from TRBV6-1 and TRBJ2-3; perhaps TRBD1 as D (6 bases). The V and J ends lost 5 bases and 4 bases respectively, with 10 bases between them. Per germline, CDR1 MNHNS and CDR2 SASEGT. The CDR3 consists of 13 residues. In nucleotides, the CDR3 is TGTGCCAGCAGTAATGCAGGGGCAGATACGCAGTATTTT. Its translation is CASSNAGADTQYF.

A few counts support this clonotype. The chain links TRBV5-1 to TRBJ1-2; no definite D call. The V gene's germline CDR1 is SGHRS and CDR2 YFSETQ. Trimming left V 5 bases short and J 1 base short, with 15 bases between. The CDR3 length is 15 residues. In nucleotides, the CDR3 is TGCGCCAGCAGATTGAATACAGCTAATAACTATGGCTACACCTTC. As protein: CASRLNTANNYGYTF.

This sequence joins TRBV9 and TRBJ2-2; TRBD1 matches at 7 bases. This CDR3 comprises 15 residues. Germline lookup yields CDR1 SGDLS and CDR2 YYNGEE. Germline trimming cut 3 bases from V and 4 bases from J; bases unmatched to any gene: 6. In DNA, the CDR3 is TGTGCCAGCAGCGGGACAGGCGTAGGCACCGGGGAGCTGTTTTTT. Amino acids: CASSGTGVGTGELFF.

The chain has TRBV12-3 or TRBV12-4 and TRBJ2-2; the D is unclear. The CDR3 has 14 residues. Trimming took off 6 bases at V and 8 bases at J, with 16 bases between the two ends. The CDR3 reads CASRPLVGSGELFF. In DNA, the CDR3 is TGTGCCAGCAGGCCCCTGGTGGGTTCAGGGGAGCTGTTTTTT.

This chain uses TRBV12-3 or TRBV12-4 with TRBJ2-2; D gene ambiguous. The CDR3 is 16 amino acids. Trimming took 1 base from V and 2 from J, leaving 11 bases between them. The CDR3 sequence is CASSLEVTSNTGELFF. CDR3 DNA sequence: TGTGCCAGCAGTTTAGAGGTGACCTCTAACACCGGGGAGCTGTTTTTT.

In this sample, this clonotype turned up many times. V and J are TRBV10-3 and TRBJ1-1; D may be TRBD1 (5 bases). Germline CDR1 and CDR2: ENHRY and SYGVKD. The CDR3 has 12 amino acids. The V end lost 7 bases, the J end lost 5 bases, and 11 bases lay between the germline ends. In DNA form, the CDR3 reads TGTGCCATCAAGAGGGGAGAGACTGAAGCTTTCTTT. It translates to CAIKRGETEAFF.

The gene calls are TRBV6-1 and TRBJ2-3; the match to TRBD2 covers 16 bases. CDR1 and CDR2 (germline): MNHNS, SASEGT. Trimming took 5 bases from V and 2 from J; bases not matched to a gene: 10. The CDR3 covers 19 residues. The CDR3 coding sequence is TGTGCCAGCAGTCAAGGGACTAGCGGGAGGGCCAGGGTCACAGATACGCAGTATTTT. Translation gives CASSQGTSGRARVTDTQYF.

This clonotype was observed a few times. V usage is TRBV5-8 and J usage is TRBJ2-7; D remains unclear. Germline CDR1 and CDR2: SGHTS and YDEGEE. V dropped 2 bases and J dropped 2 bases, with 8 bases sitting between them. The CDR3 runs 13 residues. CDR3 nucleotides: TGTGCCAGCAGCTTACACATGGCCTACGAGCAGTACGTC. It is translated as CASSLHMAYEQYV.

Many counts were recorded for this clonotype. The rearrangement links TRBV5-1 to TRBJ2-1, with D unclear. The V and J ends lost 4 bases and 2 bases respectively, with 10 bases between them. The length of the CDR3 is 14 residues. CDR1 is SGHRS, CDR2 YFSETQ, per germline. The CDR3, as DNA: TGCGCCAGCAGCCGGCTTGCGCCCTACAATGAGCAGTTCTTC. Translated: CASSRLAPYNEQFF.

This chain's CDR3 is CSARDFLGGGETQYF. The CDR3 DNA follows: TGCAGTGCTAGAGATTTCCTCGGGGGCGGGGAGACCCAGTACTTC. The V call is TRBV20-1, the J call TRBJ2-5, with D perhaps assigned TRBD1 or TRBD2 (6 bases each). V lost 0 bases and J lost 5, with 16 bases in between. The V gene's germline CDR1 is DFQATT and CDR2 SNEGSKA (reference sequence). This CDR3 is 15 amino acids long.

The chain recombines TRBV20-1 with TRBJ2-1; perhaps D is TRBD1 or TRBD2 (5 bases each). CDR1 and CDR2 (germline): DFQATT, SNEGSKA (reference sequence). V was trimmed by 3 bases and J by 8 bases, leaving 17 bases between them. The CDR3 covers 14 residues. In DNA form, the CDR3 reads TGCAGTGCTAGTTGGGGGAGACAATTCGATGAGCAGTTCTTC. Amino acid sequence: CSASWGRQFDEQFF.